These T cell receptor beta chains were read from a single sample in a study of cytomegalovirus exposure and HLA in healthy donors. TCRdb's table, derived via immunoSEQ multiplex PCR, lists solely in-frame clones and lacks some. The sample has 100,000 to 150,000 clones; nearly 85% are singletons. Specimen: PBMCs. The receptors come from a boy aged 5-17 years in good health and CMV-seronegative. Both conserved end residues are part of each CDR3. Each record gives: D gene, V gene, J gene, clone size, CDR3 protein, CDR3 DNA. The D gene is left open where the match is weak. Expanded clones get a size class; other rows say once, few or many, or leave the size out.

>-|TRBV13|TRBJ2-1|few
CASSLEGNEQFF
TGTGCCAGCAGCTTAGAGGGGAATGAGCAGTTCTTC
>-|TRBV7-2|TRBJ2-7|few
CASSQDFRGEQYF
TGTGCCAGCAGCCAGGACTTTCGGGGAGAGCAGTACTTC
>TRBD1|TRBV6-5|TRBJ2-6|-
CAVQGATGANVLTF
TGTGCCGTACAGGGGGCGACTGGGGCCAACGTCCTGACTTTC
>-|TRBV15|TRBJ1-5|-
CATRRALSNQPQHF
TGTGCCACCAGACGCGCTCTTAGCAATCAGCCCCAGCATTTT
>TRBD2|TRBV7-9|TRBJ2-7|-
CASSPYLAGAHEQYF
TGTGCCAGCAGCCCCTACTTAGCGGGAGCCCACGAGCAGTACTTC
>TRBD1|TRBV6-5|TRBJ1-2|once
CASITTGEEGYTF
TGTGCCAGCATCACGACAGGGGAGGAAGGCTACACCTTC
>-|TRBV5-4|TRBJ2-3|-
CASSFGGGVADTQYF
TGTGCCAGCAGCTTCGGGGGAGGCGTCGCAGATACGCAGTATTTT
>TRBD1|TRBV4-1|TRBJ1-5|-
CASSQVTGGGQPQHF
TGCGCCAGCAGCCAAGTTACAGGGGGAGGGCAGCCCCAGCATTTT
>TRBD1|TRBV30|TRBJ2-3|few
CALRQGKDTQYF
TGTGCCTTGAGACAGGGAAAAGATACGCAGTATTTT
>-|TRBV30|TRBJ2-7|-
CAWSRDLSSYEQYF
TGTGCCTGGAGCCGGGATTTAAGCTCCTACGAGCAGTACTTC
>TRBD2|TRBV9|TRBJ2-7|-
CASNRGSSYEQYF
TGTGCCAGCAACCGCGGGAGCTCCTACGAGCAGTACTTC
>TRBD2|TRBV9|TRBJ2-1|-
CASSILAGPSRQFF
TGTGCCAGCAGCATTCTAGCGGGGCCCTCGAGGCAGTTCTTC
>TRBD1|TRBV7-2|TRBJ1-2|few
CASSLAGAGGRGYTF
TGTGCCAGCAGCTTAGCCGGGGCAGGGGGCCGCGGCTACACCTTC
>-|TRBV19|TRBJ1-5|-
CASSAGRVPGNQPQHF
TGTGCCAGTAGTGCGGGGCGGGTCCCGGGAAATCAGCCCCAGCATTTT
>TRBD1|TRBV7-9|TRBJ1-2|-
CSSSRGQGYGYTF
TGTTCCAGCAGCCGGGGACAGGGCTATGGCTACACCTTC
>TRBD1|TRBV28|TRBJ2-7|-
CASSLQTGAYEQYF
TGTGCCAGCAGTCTCCAGACAGGGGCCTACGAGCAGTACTTC
>-|TRBV7-9|TRBJ1-4|once
CASSIGHREINEKLFF
TGTGCCAGCAGCATCGGACACAGGGAGATTAATGAAAAACTGTTTTTT